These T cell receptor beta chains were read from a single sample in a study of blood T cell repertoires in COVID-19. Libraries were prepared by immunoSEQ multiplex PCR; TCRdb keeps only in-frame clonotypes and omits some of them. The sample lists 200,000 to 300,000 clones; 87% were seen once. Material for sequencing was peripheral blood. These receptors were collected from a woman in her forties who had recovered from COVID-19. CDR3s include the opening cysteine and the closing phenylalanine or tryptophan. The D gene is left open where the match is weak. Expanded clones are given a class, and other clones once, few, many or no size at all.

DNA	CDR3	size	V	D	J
TGTGCCAGCAGTTCCCCAGGGACTGGAAACACCATATATTTT	CASSSPGTGNTIYF	few	TRBV6-5	.	TRBJ1-3
TGTGCCACCAGTGACCCTTCGGGAGGGGCCTCCGGGGAGCTGTTTTTT	CATSDPSGGASGELFF	.	TRBV24-1	TRBD2	TRBJ2-2
TGCAGCGTTGCAGTAATCTCTGGAAACACCATATATTTT	CSVAVISGNTIYF	.	TRBV29-1	.	TRBJ1-3
TGTGCCAGCAGCGCCCAACGACAGGGTTCCTATAATTCACCCCTCCACTTT	CASSAQRQGSYNSPLHF	once	TRBV5-6	TRBD1	TRBJ1-6
TGCGCCAGCAGCTTGAGAACAGGGGGCGCGACTGAAGCTTTCTTT	CASSLRTGGATEAFF	.	TRBV5-1	TRBD1	TRBJ1-1
TGCGCCTGGGACAGGGGGCTCGACGAGCAGTACTTC	CAWDRGLDEQYF	.	TRBV10-1	TRBD1	TRBJ2-7
TGCGCCAGCAGCCAAGATACGGACTCGAGGACTTCACCCCTCCACTTT	CASSQDTDSRTSPLHF	once	TRBV4-1	.	TRBJ1-6
TGCAGTGCTAGTCGGGGAGGTGGCTACACCTTC	CSASRGGGYTF	.	TRBV20-1	.	TRBJ1-2
TGTGCCAGCAGTTACGGACGGGAAAATCAGCCCCAGCATTTT	CASSYGRENQPQHF	.	TRBV6-5	.	TRBJ1-5
TGTGCCAGCAGCTTGGCCCGAGTTTATGGCTACACCTTC	CASSLARVYGYTF	.	TRBV5-6	.	TRBJ1-2
TGTGCCAGCAGCCAAGCTAGAGTAGCGGGGGGTCACAATGAGCAGTTCTTC	CASSQARVAGGHNEQFF	.	TRBV3-1/TRBV3-2	TRBD2	TRBJ2-1
TGTGCCAGCAGTGGGGGGCCGGCAGGTCCAGACTATGGCTACACCTTC	CASSGGPAGPDYGYTF	once	TRBV2	.	TRBJ1-2
TGTGCCAGCTCGACAGGGGGTGGCAATCAGCCCCAGCATTTT	CASSTGGGNQPQHF	.	TRBV18	TRBD1	TRBJ1-5
TGTGCCAGCAGCCTGGGGACTAGCGGCCTCTACGAGCAGTACTTC	CASSLGTSGLYEQYF	.	TRBV5-4	TRBD2	TRBJ2-7
TGCGCCAGCAGCATCCTGGGGGGACCAACTGAGCAGTTCTTC	CASSILGGPTEQFF	.	TRBV5-1	.	TRBJ2-1
TGTGCCAGCTCACCAATTCACCAGAGCACAGATACGCAGTATTTT	CASSPIHQSTDTQYF	.	TRBV18	.	TRBJ2-3
TGTGCCAGCAGCCCGAAACTAGCGGGGGCTTCCTACAATGAGCAGTTCTTC	CASSPKLAGASYNEQFF	.	TRBV4-2	TRBD2	TRBJ2-1
TGTGCCAGCAGTGAAATACAGGGGGCGAACTATGGCTACACCTTC	CASSEIQGANYGYTF	.	TRBV6-1	TRBD1	TRBJ1-2
TGCGCCAGCAGCCCTAACAGGGGGGTCACTGAAGCTTTCTTT	CASSPNRGVTEAFF	few	TRBV5-1	TRBD1	TRBJ1-1
TGTGCCAGTAGAGGGCTAGCGGGGGGCTATGAGCAGTTCTTC	CASRGLAGGYEQFF	once	TRBV19	TRBD2	TRBJ2-1
TGTGCCAGCAGTGGACAGGGGCCCTATGGCTACACCTTC	CASSGQGPYGYTF	once	TRBV12-3/TRBV12-4	TRBD1	TRBJ1-2
TGTGCCAGCAGCTTGGGACTAGGGCCTGGGTACGAGCAGTACTTC	CASSLGLGPGYEQYF	.	TRBV5-4	.	TRBJ2-7
TGTGCCAGTAGCGGGGGGGCCGACAATGAGCAGTTCTTC	CASSGGADNEQFF	.	TRBV19	TRBD2	TRBJ2-1
TGCGCCAGCAGCCATTATGGGGGACTAGCGGGGGATGAGCAGTTCTTC	CASSHYGGLAGDEQFF	.	TRBV4-3	TRBD2	TRBJ2-1